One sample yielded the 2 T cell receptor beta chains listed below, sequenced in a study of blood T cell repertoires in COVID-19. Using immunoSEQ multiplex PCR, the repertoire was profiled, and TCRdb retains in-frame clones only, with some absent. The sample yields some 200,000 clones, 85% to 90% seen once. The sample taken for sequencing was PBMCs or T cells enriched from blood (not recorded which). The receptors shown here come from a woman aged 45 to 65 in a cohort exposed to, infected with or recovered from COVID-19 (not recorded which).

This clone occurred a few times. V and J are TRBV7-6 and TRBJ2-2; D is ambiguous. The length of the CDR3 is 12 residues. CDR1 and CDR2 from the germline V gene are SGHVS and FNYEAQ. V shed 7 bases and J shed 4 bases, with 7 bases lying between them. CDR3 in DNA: TGTGCCAGCAACCCGAGCACCGGGGAGCTGTTTTTT. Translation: CASNPSTGELFF.

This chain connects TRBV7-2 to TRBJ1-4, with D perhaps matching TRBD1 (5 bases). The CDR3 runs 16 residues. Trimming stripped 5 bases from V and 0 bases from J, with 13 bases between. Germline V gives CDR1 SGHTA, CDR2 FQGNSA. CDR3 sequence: CASSLSQVATNEKLFF. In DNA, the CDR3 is TGTGCCAGCAGCCTTTCACAGGTCGCAACTAATGAAAAACTGTTTTTT.